The following is a TCR beta chain sequence with its context. Only in-frame clones appear in the TCRdb table, and some are missing; sequencing was by immunoSEQ multiplex PCR. The profile shows roughly 84,000 clones, around 80% of them singletons. This sample's time point: baseline, week 1 (first vaccination visit). This sample's treatment: pre-vaccination baseline after standard-of-care therapy. The source of the sample is a study of a mutant IDH1 vaccine in newly diagnosed glioma. Turning to the study itself: Patients were pretreated with radiotherapy, temozolomide, or both, mostly both.

The CDR3 sequence is 17 residues long. CDR1 is MNHEY and CDR2 is SMNVEV in the germline V gene (reference sequence). V gave up 4 bases and J gave up 3 bases; unmatched junction bases: 14. The sample was PBMCs, taken from a glioma patient treated with radiotherapy, temozolomide or both. The clonotype was recovered from a middle-aged man with glioma. Some clones in this sample may be carry-over from other donors' samples. This chain connects TRBV27 to TRBJ2-7, with TRBD2 matching over 8 bases. The CDR3 protein is CASSSPGAGRGVYEQYF. The CDR3 coding sequence is TGTGCCAGCAGTTCGCCGGGGGCCGGGAGGGGGGTCTACGAGCAGTACTTC.